The T cell receptor beta chain described here comes from a study of blood T cell repertoires in COVID-19. The wider study: From T cells, B-cell-depleted T cells, or PBMCs came the material, which was cDNA or gDNA.

This CDR3 is built from 14 residues. Germline CDR1 and CDR2: MNHEY and SMNVEV (reference sequence). V shed 5 bases, J shed 4 bases, and the junction held 6 bases outside the gene matches. Using immunoSEQ multiplex PCR, the repertoire was profiled, and TCRdb retains in-frame clones only, with some absent. The sample shows about 69,000 clones, nearly 90% of them seen only once. The clonotype comes from a man aged 50 to 60 with acute or convalescent COVID-19. Sequenced: peripheral blood. The chain joins TRBV27 to TRBJ2-7; 9 bases match TRBD1. CDR3 residues: CASSGRQGGYEQYF. In nucleotides, the CDR3 is TGTGCCAGCAGTGGGAGACAGGGGGGGTACGAGCAGTACTTC.